This TCR beta chain was documented in a study of blood T cell repertoires in COVID-19. The CDR3 is 12 amino acids. CDR1 is ENHRY and CDR2 is SYGVKD in the germline V gene. V was cut by 7 bases and J by 2 bases, with 8 bases left in between. Only in-frame clones appear in the TCRdb table, and some are missing; sequencing was by immunoSEQ multiplex PCR. This table holds 250,000 to 300,000 clones, 86% found once. This TCR was sampled from a man aged 18 to 29 with active or convalescent COVID-19. Sequencing was done on a sample of peripheral blood. This sequence joins TRBV10-3 and TRBJ1-2, with D unclear. DNA of the CDR3: TGTGCCATCAAAGCGGGGAACTATGGCTACACCTTC. The encoded protein is CAIKAGNYGYTF.